This T cell receptor (beta chain) stems from a study of T cell repertoires in ileal Crohn's disease. Study-wide points: The median delay to postoperative endoscopy was 5.5 to 8.5 months.

Assay: immunoSEQ multiplex PCR; the TCRdb copy retains only in-frame clones and omits some. The sample yields 10,000 to 15,000 clones, roughly 80% seen once. Of note for this clone: Its antigen is not identified.

Time point meaning: neoterminal ileum biopsy at postoperative endoscopy, about 6 months after surgery. The CDR3 length is 16 residues. V lost 1 base, J lost 7 bases, and 17 bases lay in between. Germline assignment: CDR1 SGHDT and CDR2 YYEEEE. V gene TRBV5-6 combines with J gene TRBJ1-4; possible D gene TRBD1, 5 bases. Sequencing input: ileal tissue. The receptor comes from an adult with Crohn's disease. This CDR3 reads CASSLIVGQEAEKLFF. The CDR3 nucleotides read TGTGCCAGCAGCTTGATTGTTGGACAAGAGGCTGAAAAACTGTTTTTT. Combining the CDR3 with reference TRBV5-6 and TRBJ1-4 gives the whole variable domain DAGVTQSPTHLIKTRGQQVTLRCSPKSGHDTVSWYQQALGQGPQFIFQYYEEEERQRGNFPDRFSGHQFPNYSSELNVNALLLGDSALYLCASSLIVGQEAEKLFFGSGTQLSVL.